The TCR beta chain described here comes from a study of cytomegalovirus exposure and HLA in healthy donors. The CDR3 length is 14 residues. Germline CDR1 reads SGHKS; CDR2 reads YYEKEE (reference sequence). Primers included in the PCR were 60 Vbeta and 13 Jbeta primers. Source study methods: Around 76 million unique TCR beta chains, roughly 10 million shared, were counted in a later analysis. Libraries were prepared by immunoSEQ multiplex PCR; TCRdb keeps only in-frame clonotypes and omits some of them. That table supplies the V and J calls and clone size; D and trimming were determined from the DNA. The data contain about 130,000 clones, 82% of them singletons. Concerning this clone: The antigen remains unidentified. Sequence at one end of the junction differs from germline and may be a read error.

Study-level results: Reportedly, TCR beta sequences accurately predicted HLA-A and HLA-B alleles in most subjects. In a later analysis, compared with equally common non-associated chains, HLA-associated beta chains were more expanded.

The origin of this receptor is a male donor in good health and CMV-seropositive. The sample comprised PBMCs. The V call is TRBV5-5, the J call TRBJ2-7; TRBD1 agrees at 9 bases. In DNA, the CDR3 is TGTGCCAGCAGCTTGGGACAGGGGGTCCCCGAGCAGTGCTTC. Its protein product is CASSLGQGVPEQCF.